Listed below are T cell receptor beta chains from one sample, sequenced in a study of blood T cell repertoires in COVID-19. Produced via immunoSEQ multiplex PCR; TCRdb's table is partial and in-frame only. The data show 130,000 to 150,000 clones, about four fifths seen once. The specimen was peripheral blood. The receptors were gathered from a human donor in a cohort sampled during active COVID-19. Each CDR3 is given with its conserved first and last residue. D genes are given only for firm matches. Clone size is shown for a subset of rows, as once, few, many or a class of expanded clone.

j_call d_call clone_size v_call cdr3_aa cdr3_nt
TRBJ1-1 - - TRBV3-1/TRBV3-2 CASSSGLWGSEAFF TGTGCCAGCAGCTCGGGACTGTGGGGGTCTGAAGCTTTCTTT
TRBJ2-3 - once TRBV5-1 CASSPDSFPSTDTQYF TGCGCCAGCAGCCCCGACAGCTTCCCTAGCACAGATACGCAGTATTTT
TRBJ2-5 TRBD2 once TRBV2 CASSEVAGEYRETQYF TGTGCCAGCAGTGAAGTAGCGGGAGAGTATAGGGAGACCCAGTACTTC
TRBJ2-6 TRBD1 - TRBV19 CASSRGTGLSGANVLTF TGTGCCAGTAGTAGGGGGACAGGATTATCTGGGGCCAACGTCCTGACTTTC
TRBJ2-7 - - TRBV7-2 CASSLALFYEQYF TGTGCCAGCAGCTTAGCCCTGTTCTACGAGCAGTACTTC
TRBJ2-3 TRBD2 - TRBV7-3 CASSSAGEGGRGTQYF TGTGCCAGCAGCTCCGCCGGGGAGGGAGGAAGGGGTACGCAGTATTTT
TRBJ1-5 - once TRBV4-2 CASSQTAAGYHQPQHF TGTGCCAGCAGCCAAACCGCGGCGGGGTACCATCAGCCCCAGCATTTT
TRBJ2-5 TRBD2 - TRBV7-9 CASSQASGGQETQYF TGTGCCAGCAGCCAGGCTAGCGGAGGACAAGAGACCCAGTACTTC
TRBJ1-1 - - TRBV28 CASRANTEAFF TGTGCCAGCAGGGCTAACACTGAAGCTTTCTTT
TRBJ1-4 - - TRBV6-5 CASSYFPGSEKLFF TGTGCCAGCAGTTACTTCCCCGGGAGTGAAAAACTGTTTTTT
TRBJ2-7 - once TRBV28 CASSLGSKKQYF TGTGCCAGCAGCCTAGGTTCAAAGAAGCAGTACTTC
TRBJ2-1 - - TRBV28 CASSFLQGVGNEQFF TGTGCCAGCAGTTTTCTACAGGGCGTCGGCAATGAGCAGTTCTTC
TRBJ1-5 - - TRBV2 CASSEGGVGQPQHF TGTGCCAGCAGTGAGGGCGGGGTGGGACAGCCCCAGCATTTT
TRBJ2-7 TRBD2 - TRBV7-2 CASSLSGNYEQYF TGTGCCAGCAGCTTAAGCGGGAATTACGAGCAGTACTTC
TRBJ1-3 - - TRBV9 CASSVEVGRTGNTIYF TGTGCCAGCAGCGTAGAGGTGGGGCGGACTGGAAACACCATATATTTT
TRBJ2-2 TRBD1 - TRBV25-1 CASRRTGDSGELFF TGTGCCAGCAGACGCACAGGGGACAGCGGGGAGCTGTTTTTT
TRBJ2-1 TRBD1 - TRBV18 CASSNRGYNEQFF TGTGCCAGCTCAAACAGGGGTTACAATGAGCAGTTCTTC
TRBJ1-2 - - TRBV6-5 CATQPSISYVYGYTF TGTGCCACCCAACCCTCGATCTCCTATGTCTATGGCTACACCTTC
TRBJ1-5 TRBD1 - TRBV19 CASSITGTGGSGNQPQHF TGTGCCAGTAGTATAACCGGGACAGGGGGATCTGGAAATCAGCCCCAGCATTTT
TRBJ1-5 - - TRBV28 CASSLPGQPQHF TGTGCCAGCAGTTTACCAGGGCAGCCCCAGCATTTT
TRBJ1-2 TRBD1 - TRBV19 CASNQGTGGYTF TGTGCCAGTAATCAGGGGACAGGAGGCTACACCTTC
TRBJ2-2 - - TRBV6-5 CASSYFGSDTGELFF TGTGCCAGCAGTTACTTCGGTTCGGACACCGGGGAGCTGTTTTTT
TRBJ1-2 - - TRBV5-5 CASSLDSTGWRYGYTF TGTGCCAGCAGCTTGGACTCTACAGGGTGGCGATATGGCTACACCTTC
TRBJ2-2 TRBD2 - TRBV15 CATSGGGVNTGELFF TGTGCCACCAGCGGCGGGGGGGTTAACACCGGGGAGCTGTTTTTT
TRBJ2-1 - - TRBV3-1/TRBV3-2 CASSHQALVAYNEQFF TGTGCCAGCAGCCACCAGGCGTTAGTAGCCTACAATGAGCAGTTCTTC
TRBJ1-4 TRBD1 once TRBV5-1 CASSSGQGNEKLFF TGCGCCAGCAGCTCCGGACAGGGTAATGAAAAACTGTTTTTT
TRBJ2-5 - - TRBV7-2 CASSYSSRLQETQYF TGTGCCAGCAGCTACTCTAGTAGGTTACAAGAGACCCAGTACTTC
TRBJ2-7 TRBD1 few TRBV7-9 CASSLSRGGDEQYF TGTGCCAGCAGCTTATCTCGAGGGGGCGACGAGCAGTACTTC
TRBJ1-3 - - TRBV9 CASSGGGPLSGNTIYF TGTGCCAGCAGCGGCGGGGGCCCTCTCTCTGGAAACACCATATATTTT
TRBJ1-2 TRBD1 - TRBV6-5 CASSTETGGYGYTF TGTGCCAGCAGTACCGAGACAGGGGGGTATGGCTACACCTTC
TRBJ2-1 - - TRBV5-1 CASSLAGVVGDEQFF TGCGCCAGCAGCTTGGCAGGTGTAGTGGGCGATGAGCAGTTCTTC
TRBJ1-4 - once TRBV6-5 CASTVQFNEKLFF TGTGCCAGCACTGTACAGTTTAATGAAAAACTGTTTTTT
TRBJ2-5 TRBD1 - TRBV4-2 CASSLGTGVETQYF TGTGCCAGCAGCCTTGGGACAGGGGTGGAGACCCAGTACTTC
TRBJ1-5 - once TRBV29-1 CSVEVQVDQPQHF TGCAGCGTTGAGGTACAGGTAGACCAGCCCCAGCATTTT
TRBJ1-1 - - TRBV19 CASRISPRSKNTEAFF TGTGCCAGTAGAATATCCCCACGGAGCAAGAACACTGAAGCTTTCTTT
TRBJ1-4 TRBD1 - TRBV28 CATGQADEKLFF TGTGCCACAGGACAGGCGGATGAAAAACTGTTTTTT
TRBJ1-1 TRBD1 - TRBV30 CAWFHQWGQMNTEAFF TGTGCCTGGTTCCACCAGTGGGGACAGATGAACACTGAAGCTTTCTTT
TRBJ2-5 TRBD2 - TRBV18 CASSPAGGETQYF TGTGCCAGCTCCCCCGCGGGGGGGGAGACCCAGTACTTC
TRBJ2-2 - - TRBV2 CASSKGANTGELFF TGTGCCAGCAGTAAGGGGGCGAACACCGGGGAGCTGTTTTTT
TRBJ2-1 TRBD2 few TRBV5-5 CASSVTSGVSYNEQFF TGTGCCAGCAGCGTGACTAGCGGGGTTTCCTACAATGAGCAGTTCTTC
TRBJ1-1 TRBD1 few TRBV19 CASSPRQGYTEAFF TGTGCCAGTAGCCCCCGACAGGGCTACACTGAAGCTTTCTTT
TRBJ2-5 - - TRBV7-9 CASSLTRQETQYF TGTGCCAGCAGCTTAACCAGACAAGAGACCCAGTACTTC
TRBJ2-2 - - TRBV10-1 CASRHLRGSNTGELFF TGCGCCAGCAGGCATTTGCGGGGCTCGAACACCGGGGAGCTGTTTTTT
TRBJ2-1 TRBD1 - TRBV19 CASSIRTGGNEQFF TGTGCCAGTAGTATCAGGACAGGGGGGAATGAGCAGTTCTTC
TRBJ2-7 - - TRBV6-1 CASSESRQGGTYEQYF TGTGCCAGCAGTGAATCTCGGCAGGGGGGTACCTACGAGCAGTACTTC
TRBJ1-1 TRBD1 - TRBV7-9 CASSTLQGRSFF TGTGCCAGCAGCACACTACAGGGGCGATCTTTCTTT
TRBJ1-2 - - TRBV30 CAWSVPDRLYGYTF TGTGCCTGGAGTGTTCCCGACAGGCTTTATGGCTACACCTTC
TRBJ2-2 TRBD1 - TRBV5-6 CASSWTGAGELFF TGTGCCAGCAGCTGGACAGGGGCCGGGGAGCTGTTTTTT
TRBJ2-1 TRBD1 - TRBV27 CASSLLTGGISNEQFF TGTGCCAGCAGTTTATTAACAGGGGGAATAAGCAATGAGCAGTTCTTC
TRBJ2-1 TRBD2 - TRBV9 CASSGTSGFYNEQFF TGTGCCAGCAGCGGGACTAGCGGATTCTACAATGAGCAGTTCTTC
TRBJ2-1 TRBD2 many TRBV5-4 CASNTHKREGLGDEQFF TGTGCCAGCAACACTCATAAGCGGGAGGGCCTCGGGGATGAGCAGTTCTTC
TRBJ1-4 - - TRBV28 CASSTGQPSTNEKLFF TGTGCCAGCAGTACGGGACAACCCTCAACTAATGAAAAACTGTTTTTT
TRBJ1-2 TRBD1 - TRBV2 CASGQGGVYGYTF TGTGCCAGCGGACAGGGAGGGGTCTATGGCTACACCTTC
TRBJ2-3 - - TRBV27 CASSLVRDTDTQYF TGTGCCAGCAGTTTAGTGAGAGACACAGATACGCAGTATTTT
TRBJ2-3 TRBD1 - TRBV2 CASSLGDRGTDTQYF TGTGCCAGCAGCTTGGGGGACAGGGGCACAGATACGCAGTATTTT